The 22 T cell receptor beta chains below were found in one sample sequenced in a study of T cell repertoires in cytomegalovirus infection. TCRdb itself ran the reads through MiXCR, one entry per CDR3 protein. This table holds approximately 71,000 distinct CDR3 sequences, 4% found once. Material for sequencing was PBMCs. Source of these receptors: a human donor in good health (CMV status not recorded). Some clones in this sample may be carry-over from other donors' samples.

This clonotype was found many times. A junction boundary mismatches the germline segment, possibly from a read error. The chain couples TRBV4-1 to TRBJ2-2; TRBD1 might be the D (6 bases). This CDR3 contains 15 residues. The germline V gene has CDR1 MGHRA and CDR2 YSYEKL. The CDR3 DNA is TGTGCCAGCAGCCAAGATCCAGGGGCTGCCGGGGAGCTGTTTTTT. Translation gives CASSQDPGAAGELFF.

This clonotype was seen repeatedly, ten times or more. The chain is built from TRBV7-3 and TRBJ2-7, with a tentative D call TRBD2 (6 bases). The V end lost 5 bases, the J end lost 2 bases, and 19 bases lay between the germline ends. The germline gives CDR1 SGHTA, CDR2 FQGTGA. The length of the CDR3 is 16 residues. The CDR3 nucleotides are TGTGCCAGCAGCCCCGCCCCCGGGACTCCTACCTACGAGCAGTACTTC. It specifies CASSPAPGTPTYEQYF. The full variable domain, with the rest looked up from reference TRBV7-3 and TRBJ2-7, is GAGVSQTPSNKVTEKGKYVELRCDPISGHTALYWYRQSLGQGPEFLIYFQGTGAADDSGLPNDRFFAVRPEGSVSTLKIQRTERGDSAVYLCASSPAPGTPTYEQYFGPGTRLTVT.

This clonotype was counted ten times or more. The rearrangement joins TRBV7-8 to TRBJ1-5; D call uncertain. Germline V gene sequence: CDR1 SGHVS, CDR2 FQNEAQ. The germline V and J ends were trimmed by 1 base and 2 bases, with 9 bases remaining between them. The CDR3 has 15 residues. CDR3 coding DNA: TGTGCCAGCAGCTTAGAGCCGTCGGGCAATCAGCCCCAGCATTTT. Translating it yields CASSLEPSGNQPQHF.

Many counts were recorded for this clonotype. J is TRBJ1-5 and V is TRBV10-3; possibly TRBD1 for D (5 bases). The CDR3 loop spans 12 amino acids. V was pared by 10 bases and J by 6 bases, with 13 bases between. CDR1 and CDR2 from the germline V gene are ENHRY and SYGVKD. In DNA, the CDR3 is TGTGCCACCTGGGACCTTGGTCAGCCCCAGCATTTT. Translating gives CATWDLGQPQHF.

This clonotype has ten or more counts. The chain carries TRBV7-2 and TRBJ2-3, with D perhaps matching TRBD1 (5 bases). In germline, CDR1 is SGHTA, CDR2 FQGNSA. This CDR3 has 12 amino acids. The V gene lost 2 bases and the J gene lost 9 bases, with 9 bases spanning the gap. CDR3 residues: CASSLRGRTQYF. In DNA form, the CDR3 reads TGTGCCAGCAGCTTAAGGGGCAGGACGCAGTATTTT.

This clonotype came up a few times. The chain carries TRBV18 and TRBJ2-1; TRBD2 aligns across 8 bases. The V and J ends lost 7 bases and 6 bases, in that order; junction bases with no gene match: 11. The CDR3 length is 15 residues. Germline V gene data show CDR1 as KGHSH and CDR2 as LQKENI. As DNA, the CDR3 is TGTGCCAGCTACCCGGGACTAGGGGCGGGCAATGAGCAGTTCTTC. Residues: CASYPGLGAGNEQFF.

This clonotype was counted at least ten times. The J gene is TRBJ2-1, the V gene TRBV7-9; 8 bases fit TRBD2. CDR3 size: 14 residues. Germline lookup yields CDR1 SEHNR and CDR2 FQNEAQ (reference sequence). With V trimmed by 3 bases and J by 4 bases, 2 bases remained unmatched. The CDR3 region has the DNA TGTGCCAGCAGCTTGCGGGAGGTTTACAATGAGCAGTTCTTC. It yields the protein CASSLREVYNEQFF.

The rearrangement links TRBV28 to TRBJ2-7; 13 bases fit TRBD2. The CDR3 runs 16 residues. Germline V gene sequence: CDR1 MDHEN, CDR2 SYDVKM. Germline trimming cut 3 bases from V and 3 bases from J; bases unmatched to any gene: 5. The CDR3 DNA reads TGTGCCAGCAGTTTCTCTGGACTAGCGGGAGACTACGAGCAGTACTTC. It is translated as CASSFSGLAGDYEQYF. Variable domain in full (rest from reference TRBV28 and TRBJ2-7): DVKVTQSSRYLVKRTGEKVFLECVQDMDHENMFWYRQDPGLGLRLIYFSYDVKMKEKGDIPEGYSVSREKKERFSLILESASTNQTSMYLCASSFSGLAGDYEQYFGPGTRLTVT.

The table lists this clonotype with many counts. The chain couples TRBV7-2 to TRBJ1-3; a weak D match, TRBD1 (5 bases). The CDR3 consists of 14 residues. Trimming shortened V by 0 bases and J by 4 bases, and 7 bases separated the two germline ends. Germline CDR1 SGHTA, CDR2 FQGNSA. The CDR3 region has the DNA TGTGCCAGCAGCTTAGCCGAGGGGGGAAACACCATATATTTT. The encoded protein is CASSLAEGGNTIYF. Looking up the rest from reference TRBV7-2 and TRBJ1-3 gives the full variable domain: GAGVSQSPSNKVTEKGKDVELRCDPISGHTALYWYRQSLGQGLEFLIYFQGNSAPDKSGLPSDRFSAERTGGSVSTLTIQRTQQEDSAVYLCASSLAEGGNTIYFGEGSWLTVV.

This clonotype was recorded at least ten times. The rearrangement uses TRBV28 and TRBJ2-2, with a possible D match to TRBD1 (6 bases). The CDR3 has 13 amino acids. Germline V gene data show CDR1 as MDHEN and CDR2 as SYDVKM. V was cut by 6 bases and J by 4 bases, with 9 bases left in between. CDR3: CASSGQLTGELFF. The CDR3 nucleotides read TGTGCCAGCAGCGGACAGCTCACCGGGGAGCTGTTTTTT.

This clonotype was counted many times. This chain links TRBV7-6 with TRBJ1-4; no clear D gene. The CDR3 is 15 residues long. The germline V gene has CDR1 SGHVS and CDR2 FNYEAQ. V lost 6 bases and J 5 bases, leaving 16 bases between the germline ends. CDR3 region: CASSQPGPSNEKLFF. In nucleotides, the CDR3 is TGTGCCAGCAGTCAGCCGGGCCCTTCAAATGAAAAACTGTTTTTT.

This clonotype has a count of ten or more. The V call is TRBV5-1, the J call TRBJ2-2, with D uncertain. V was pared by 4 bases and J by 5 bases, with 6 bases between. In germline, CDR1 is SGHRS, CDR2 YFSETQ. The length of the CDR3 is 12 residues. As DNA, the CDR3 is TGCGCCAGCAGCGCCTGGACCGGGGAGCTGTTTTTT. Amino acids: CASSAWTGELFF.

This clonotype was recorded many times. The V gene is TRBV3-1, the J gene TRBJ1-1; the D is unclear. Germline CDR1 and CDR2: LGHDT and YNNKEL (reference sequence). This CDR3 region has 12 residues. V gave up 1 base and J gave up 12 bases, with 12 bases separating them. CDR3 in DNA: TGTGCCAGCAGCCAAGTTTCGTCTCAGTCTTTCTTT. It yields the protein CASSQVSSQSFF.

The table lists this clonotype with many counts. V is TRBV6-5 and J is TRBJ1-1; TRBD1 aligns across 9 bases. The CDR3 has 14 amino acids. Germline V gene lookup returns CDR1 MNHEY and CDR2 SVGAGI. V dropped 5 bases and J dropped 4; count of bases not matched to a gene: 5. The CDR3 nucleotides read TGTGCCAGCAGTCGGACAGGGGAGGGCACTGAAGCTTTCTTT. Translating it yields CASSRTGEGTEAFF.

This clonotype appeared many times. This chain uses TRBV6-2 or TRBV6-3 with TRBJ2-1, with TRBD2 as a possible D gene (7 bases). Germline V CDR1 and CDR2: MNHEY, SVGEGT. The germline V and J ends were trimmed by 5 bases and 8 bases, with 13 bases remaining between them. The CDR3 is made up of 13 amino acids. In nucleotides, the CDR3 is TGTGCCAGCAGTAAAGGGGGGGCCGATGAGCAGTTCTTC. This encodes CASSKGGADEQFF.

This clonotype was recorded at least ten times. The chain combines TRBV18 with TRBJ1-2, with D perhaps TRBD1 (6 bases). This CDR3 is 14 amino acids long. V lost 3 bases and J lost 6, with 14 bases in between. Germline CDR1 reads KGHSH; CDR2 reads LQKENI. CDR3 sequence reads: CASSPRGLADGYTF. CDR3 coding DNA: TGTGCCAGCTCACCCAGGGGTCTCGCTGATGGCTACACCTTC.

This clonotype has at least ten counts. J is TRBJ2-7 and V is TRBV28; maybe TRBD2 (5 bases). Germline V gene data show CDR1 as MDHEN and CDR2 as SYDVKM. This CDR3 is 14 amino acids long. The V and J ends lost 1 base and 5 bases respectively, with 12 bases between them. The CDR3 region has the DNA TGTGCCAGCAGTTTATCGTTAGCGCCCCACGAGCAGTACTTC. As protein: CASSLSLAPHEQYF.

This clonotype was counted many times. A read error may produce the germline difference seen at one junction end. The rearrangement uses TRBV7-6 and TRBJ2-1; TRBD2 aligns across 10 bases. The CDR3 spans 15 residues. The V gene's germline CDR1 is SGHVS and CDR2 FNYEAQ. The DNA for the CDR3 is TGTGCTAGCAGCTCGGGACTAGCGATCTACAATGAGCAGTTCTTC. It specifies CASSSGLAIYNEQFF.

This clonotype was recorded at least ten times. J is TRBJ1-6 and V is TRBV7-2; possibly TRBD1 for D (6 bases). V lost 2 bases and J 10 bases, leaving 15 bases between the germline ends. The CDR3 runs 15 residues. Germline values: CDR1 SGHTA, CDR2 FQGNSA. The CDR3 DNA sequence: TGTGCCAGCAGCTTAACTACAGGGACCCTCTCACCCCTCCACTTT. Amino acids: CASSLTTGTLSPLHF.

The sample holds many counts of this clonotype. The chain uses TRBV27 and TRBJ2-7; the match to TRBD1 covers 8 bases. Looked up from germline, CDR1 is MNHEY and CDR2 is SMNVEV (reference sequence). The CDR3 is 13 residues long. Germline trimming cut 7 bases from V and 3 bases from J; bases unmatched to any gene: 5. Written as DNA, the CDR3 is TGTGCCAGCATCGGACAGGGAAGCTACGAGCAGTACTTC. Translation: CASIGQGSYEQYF.

At least ten counts were recorded for this clonotype. The V gene is TRBV20-1, the J gene TRBJ2-5; a possible D gene is TRBD1 (5 bases). Per germline, CDR1 DFQATT and CDR2 SNEGSKA (reference sequence). This CDR3 has 14 amino acids. Trimming pared 5 bases from V and 0 bases from J, leaving 13 bases between. CDR3 sequence reads: CSAGLAQDQETQYF. The CDR3, as DNA: TGCAGTGCTGGCCTGGCACAGGACCAAGAGACCCAGTACTTC.

This clonotype was picked up many times. The rearrangement links TRBV4-2 to TRBJ1-1; TRBD1 matches at 7 bases. Losses at the gene ends were 2 bases for V and 4 bases for J; bases not matched to a gene: 1. The CDR3 loop spans 13 amino acids. The germline V gene has CDR1 LGHNA and CDR2 YNFKEQ. In DNA form, the CDR3 reads TGTGCCAGCAGCCAAAACAGGGGCACTGAAGCTTTCTTT. Translation: CASSQNRGTEAFF.